This TCR beta chain was sequenced in a study of shared clonotypes between healthy human individuals (dated by TCRdb to 2018 to 2021). Regarding the complete study: The cohort included a few men and a couple of women between 18 and 49 years of age. For each donor, CD4 naive and CD4 memory were each run on three plates, CD8 naive on two plates, and CD8 memory on one plate. The study deeply sequenced blood TCR repertoires of about five healthy adults to estimate repertoire size and the extent of clonotype sharing between individuals. Between about 0.9 and 8.9 billion PBMCs per donor were obtained by leukapheresis. Libraries were prepared and TCR repertoires were sequenced by different laboratories using diverse techniques, in order to increase sequencing depth and limit assay-specific biases. Overall study outcomes, separate from this receptor: Larger estimated clonotype richness was generally found for naive subsets than for memory subsets. Sharing across several donors was observed for around 4.8% of naive CD4, under 4% of naive CD8, 2.3% of memory CD4, and around 0.44% of memory CD8 clonotypes. Even with the large sequencing depth, rarefaction of the sorted-subset datasets indicated that sequencing was incomplete. Pairwise subsampling indicated that sequencing depth was expected to affect the degree of clonotype sharing among donors. Sampling was limited to blood, and TCR repertoires in tissue likely differ from TCR repertoires in blood. Compared with non-shared clonotypes, clonotypes shared by all four sorted-subset donors had higher generation probabilities. Because the study included only a small number of donors, the genetic and exposure-history diversity represented was limited.

CD8 naive samples consisted of CD45RO-negative cells that were positively selected for CCR7, yielding a CD45RA+CCR7+ population without TemRA cells. The donors were healthy, HIV-negative adults who had no recently reported acute infections or vaccinations. Every donor was a Caucasian adult living in Nashville, Tennessee, USA. Blood was obtained by leukapheresis, after which PBMCs were separated by Ficoll-Histopaque density gradient centrifugation and cryopreserved in liquid nitrogen vapor phase. Analytical flow cytometry was used to check the purity and quantity of each magnetically sorted T cell population. From each sorted fraction, genomic DNA was isolated and quantified by UV absorbance on a Nanodrop 2000c. From the germline V gene (reference sequence), CDR1 is LNHDA and CDR2 is SQIVND. Trimmed from V: 9 bases; trimmed from J: 8 bases; junction bases lacking a gene match: 6. The CDR3 starts with the cysteine, ends with the phenylalanine, and has 11 residues. Only CDR3 DNA is held: 33 bases, read in frame from base 1.

TCR CDR3 regions were amplified from genomic DNA by multiplex PCR using the deep immunoSEQ assay. Genomic DNA extracted from each cell subset was distributed evenly over all wells of several immunoSEQ 96-well plates, and each plate served as one replicate. For sorted subsets, each replicate PCR was loaded with approximately 190 ng genomic DNA, equivalent to roughly 30,000 T cell genomes. Purified libraries were quantified with a Qubit 3.0 fluorometer, sized on a Bioanalyzer 2100, and re-quantified with the KAPA Library Quantification kit. Every immunoSEQ 96-well plate was sequenced on a dedicated single-read 150-cycle Illumina NextSeq 550 flow cell. As for the authors' bioinformatics: Because the immunoSEQ output held only junctional sequences and lacked quality scores, the filtering could not match the filtering applied to full-length reads. To assign V/J genes and CDR3, sequences were annotated against IMGT germline references using PyIR, a Python wrapper for IgBLAST v1.9. Any read was removed if the V/J assignment was weak (E-value above 1e-6), the CDR3 was missing, or the read contained stop codons, out-of-frame junctions, or ambiguous translated residues. V3J clonotypes were defined as sequences sharing an identical inferred V gene, J gene, and CDR3 amino acid sequence. Percentage overlap between repertoires was calculated by dividing the number of shared unique clonotypes by the size of the smaller repertoire. Three approaches were used to assess repertoire richness: RTK rarefaction, the Chao1 estimator, and Recon v2.1 estimates of unobserved clonotypes. OLGA was used to compute generation probabilities for all TCRbeta clonotypes that the gDNA method yielded from a handful of donors. TCRdb retrieved this table from immuneACCESS and kept in-frame rearrangements only. Not all clones are present; in checked studies, unresolved V genes account for under half, and no reason is known for the remainder. The V and J calls and the clone size are those of that table, but D and trimming were determined from the DNA. A total of about 2.1 million clones appear in this sample, roughly 91% of them only once. The ten top clones hold over 1.5% of the sample.

Comment on this clone: Its antigen is currently not known. No base quality information exists; no much larger clone differs at one position.

This TCR was sampled from a man aged 18 to 29 in good health. Some clones in this sample may be carry-over from other donors' samples. The rearranged chain carries TRBV19 and TRBJ1-2, with 7 bases in between that match TRBD1. Sequenced material: naive CD8+ T cells from PBMCs. The cell subset or site label of this sample denotes: CD45RA+CCR7+. The CDR3 in this case is CASQTGSGYTF. The sequenced DNA: TGTGCCAGCCAGACAGGGAGCGGCTACACCTTC.